The 32 T cell receptor beta chains in this list originate from one sample, sequenced in a study of blood T cells in healthy people across ages. With a J-beta primer mix and a sample-barcoded 5' primer, a second PCR ran about 7 to 11 cycles. TCRdb called the 5' RACE reads again in MiXCR, with one record for every CDR3 protein. The table records 700,000 to 850,000 distinct CDR3 sequences, approximately 55% of them present only once. The specimen sequenced was blood. These TCRs come from a man older than 75 in good health.

This clonotype has more than one count but fewer than ten. The J gene is TRBJ2-3, the V gene TRBV6-2 or TRBV6-3; the match to TRBD2 covers 11 bases. Losses at the gene ends were 2 bases for V and 0 bases for J; bases not matched to a gene: 1. This CDR3 is built from 16 residues. Germline CDR1 MNHEY, CDR2 SVGEGT. CDR3 amino acids: CASSYRTSGSTDTQYF. In DNA form, the CDR3 reads TGTGCCAGCAGTTACCGGACTAGCGGGAGCACAGATACGCAGTATTTT.

This chain connects TRBV7-2 to TRBJ2-1; TRBD2 aligns across 10 bases. V was pared by 4 bases and J by 5 bases, with 5 bases of the junction left unmatched. The germline CDR1 and CDR2 sequences are SGHTA and FQGNSA. There are 15 residues in the CDR3. The CDR3 DNA follows: TGTGCCAGCAGCTCAGGGACTAGCGCCAACAATGAGCAGTTCTTC. This gives the protein CASSSGTSANNEQFF.

This clonotype was seen just once. V is TRBV20-1 and J is TRBJ2-1, with TRBD2 identical over 8 bases. V trimming: 3 bases; J trimming: 8 bases; junction bases outside the gene matches: 9. Germline lookup yields CDR1 DFQATT and CDR2 SNEGSKA (reference sequence). The CDR3 totals 14 residues. The CDR3 sequence: CSASPGTSAHEQFF. The DNA of the CDR3 is TGCAGTGCTAGCCCCGGGACTAGTGCCCATGAGCAGTTCTTC.

This clonotype was observed a handful of times. The chain combines TRBV12-3 or TRBV12-4 with TRBJ2-7; D is unclear. This CDR3 is 11 amino acids long. V dropped 6 bases and J dropped 7 bases, with 10 bases sitting between them. CDR3 coding DNA: TGTGCCAGCAGCCCAGCTTGGGAGCAGTACTTC. Amino acids: CASSPAWEQYF.

The V call is TRBV20-1, the J call TRBJ2-2, with D possibly matching TRBD2 (6 bases). V was shortened by 0 bases and J by 1 base, with 12 bases between the two germline ends. This CDR3 region has 16 residues. Germline CDR1 reads DFQATT; CDR2 reads SNEGSKA (reference sequence). The CDR3 DNA reads TGCAGTGCTAGAGATCGCGGGGAGGTGAACACCGGGGAGCTGTTTTTT. It yields the protein CSARDRGEVNTGELFF.

The chain uses TRBV2 and TRBJ2-1; 8 bases are shared with TRBD2. This CDR3 has 14 residues. The germline gives CDR1 SNHLY, CDR2 FYNNEI. The J segment lost 12 bases and the V segment lost 6 bases, leaving 13 bases of the junction unmatched. CDR3 DNA sequence: TGTGCCAGCAGCGACGGGAGGGGAGACCTTCGGCAGTTCTTC. It encodes CASSDGRGDLRQFF.

The chain employs TRBV7-3 and TRBJ2-1; possibly TRBD1 or TRBD2 for D (7 bases each). The V end lost 0 bases, the J end lost 7 bases, and 16 bases lay between the germline ends. CDR1 is SGHTA and CDR2 is FQGTGA in the germline V gene. The CDR3 is made up of 16 amino acids. DNA for the CDR3: TGTGCCAGCAGCTTAACAGGGGGCGGGAGCCGAAATGAGCAGTTCTTC. It is translated as CASSLTGGGSRNEQFF. The full variable domain, in which reference TRBV7-3 and TRBJ2-1 provide the parts outside the CDR3, is GAGVSQTPSNKVTEKGKYVELRCDPISGHTALYWYRQSLGQGPEFLIYFQGTGAADDSGLPNDRFFAVRPEGSVSTLKIQRTERGDSAVYLCASSLTGGGSRNEQFFGPGTRLTVL.

In its sample, this clonotype was seen a few times. The chain is built from TRBV7-9 and TRBJ2-7; 9 nucleotides line up with TRBD2. V shed 6 bases and J 1 base; nucleotides not matched to a gene: 10. The germline V gene has CDR1 SEHNR and CDR2 FQNEAQ (reference sequence). CDR3 length: 16 amino acids. The CDR3 loop reads CASRDLLAGPSYEQYF. For the CDR3, the DNA is TGTGCCAGCAGGGACCTCCTAGCGGGACCTTCCTACGAGCAGTACTTC.

The genes are TRBV5-1 and TRBJ2-7; tentative D call: TRBD2 (5 bases). This CDR3 is built from 14 residues. From germline, CDR1 is SGHRS and CDR2 YFSETQ. Trimming removed 0 bases at V and 7 bases at J, with 14 bases between. CDR3 region: CASSLAAGNNEQYF. As DNA, the CDR3 is TGCGCCAGCAGCTTGGCCGCGGGTAACAATGAGCAGTACTTC.

The chain couples TRBV29-1 to TRBJ1-6; D remains unclear. Germline V gives CDR1 SQVTM, CDR2 ANQGSEA. The CDR3 covers 13 residues. V lost 6 bases to trimming and J lost 9 bases, with 15 bases between them. CDR3 DNA sequence: TGCAGCGTGGCGGAAGCCTACGGTTCACCCCTCCACTTT. It translates to CSVAEAYGSPLHF.

To note about this clonotype: The germline gene is not matched at one end of the junction; a read error may be the cause. This chain joins TRBV20-1 and TRBJ2-7, with D possibly called TRBD1 or TRBD2 (5 bases each). Looked up from germline, CDR1 is DFQATT and CDR2 is SNEGSKA (reference sequence). The CDR3 is made up of 11 amino acids. The CDR3 protein is CCAAEGNEQYF. CDR3 DNA sequence: TGCTGTGCCGCCGAGGGGAATGAGCAGTACTTC.

A word on this clonotype: A junction end diverges from the germline sequence, so it may reflect a read error. The rearrangement joins TRBV6-6 to TRBJ2-4; TRBD2 agrees at 10 bases. The end of the DNA is better explained by TRBJ2-7, so the J call may be wrong. CDR1 is MNHNY and CDR2 is SVGAGI in the germline V gene (reference sequence). This CDR3 spans 15 amino acids. CDR3 loop: CAGSTGLAILYEQYF. The CDR3 nucleotides read TGTGCCGGCAGCACGGGACTAGCGATTCTCTACGAGCAGTACTTC.

The chain has TRBV14 and TRBJ2-3, with D possibly being TRBD2 (6 bases). Germline V gene sequence: CDR1 SGHDN, CDR2 FVKESK. The V gene lost 1 base and the J gene lost 14 bases, with 19 bases spanning the gap. CDR3 length: 14 residues. CDR3 sequence: CASSQAGVYRYAYF. DNA for the CDR3: TGTGCCAGCAGCCAAGCGGGAGTGTACAGATACGCGTATTTT. Using reference TRBV14 and TRBJ2-3 for the parts outside the CDR3, the full variable domain is EAGVTQFPSHSVIEKGQTVTLRCDPISGHDNLYWYRRVMGKEIKFLLHFVKESKQDESGMPNNRFLAERTGGTYSTLKVQPAELEDSGVYFCASSQAGVYRYAYFGPGTRLTVL.

The chain carries TRBV7-9 and TRBJ2-5; D not resolved. This CDR3 is built from 13 residues. The germline V and J ends were trimmed by 2 bases and 5 bases, with 9 bases remaining between them. The V gene's germline CDR1 is SEHNR and CDR2 FQNEAQ (reference sequence). The CDR3 DNA reads TGTGCCAGCAGCTTAAGGGCCAGGGAGACCCAGTACTTC. Protein product: CASSLRARETQYF.

The rearrangement links TRBV20-1 to TRBJ2-1; 8 bases agree with TRBD1. CDR1 and CDR2 (germline): DFQATT, SNEGSKA (reference sequence). The CDR3 spans 14 residues. After removal of 6 bases from V and 5 bases from J, the junction contained 9 bases not matched to a gene. CDR3 coding DNA: TGCAGTGCCCTTGGCAGGGGGCAAGACAATGAGCAGTTCTTC. This codes for CSALGRGQDNEQFF.

This clonotype appeared a few times. The chain has TRBV13 and TRBJ2-7, with 8 nucleotides matching TRBD1. The CDR3 contains 14 residues. V was clipped by 5 bases and J by 6 bases; unmatched bases: 9. Germline assignment: CDR1 PRHDT and CDR2 FYEKMQ (reference sequence). The CDR3 region is CASSPAPDRGEQYF. CDR3 DNA: TGTGCCAGCAGCCCCGCCCCCGACAGGGGCGAGCAGTACTTC.

The chain employs TRBV7-6 and TRBJ2-7, with 10 bases identical to TRBD1. This CDR3 is 13 amino acids long. CDR1 is SGHVS and CDR2 is FNYEAQ in the germline V gene. The V and J ends lost 6 bases and 10 bases, in that order; junction bases with no gene match: 9. The CDR3, as DNA: TGTGCCAGCAGGGACCGGGACAGGGGCGAACAGTACTTC. Encoded protein: CASRDRDRGEQYF.

The V and J genes are TRBV7-2 and TRBJ2-5; 8 nucleotides match TRBD2. Germline assignment: CDR1 SGHTA and CDR2 FQGNSA. The CDR3 covers 12 residues. The J segment lost 11 bases and the V segment lost 4 bases, leaving 6 bases of the junction unmatched. The CDR3 coding sequence is TGTGCCAGCAGCTCTTCTAGCGGGCCGCAGTACTTC. This gives the protein CASSSSSGPQYF.

The chain links TRBV19 to TRBJ2-5; D is uncertain. Germline lookup yields CDR1 LNHDA and CDR2 SQIVND (reference sequence). The CDR3 sequence is 15 residues long. V lost 2 bases to trimming and J lost 5 bases, with 15 bases between them. CDR3 in amino acids: CASSIKPGPRETQYF. The CDR3, as DNA: TGTGCCAGTAGTATAAAGCCGGGTCCCAGGGAGACCCAGTACTTC.

This clonotype came up many times. The genes are TRBV5-1 and TRBJ1-1, with TRBD1 matching over 12 bases. The CDR3 runs to 17 residues. From germline, CDR1 is SGHRS and CDR2 YFSETQ. The V and J ends lost 4 bases and 3 bases, in that order; junction bases with no gene match: 10. The CDR3 region is CASSPPGQGAWDTEAFF. The CDR3 DNA is TGCGCCAGCAGCCCACCGGGACAGGGGGCCTGGGACACTGAAGCTTTCTTT.

V gene TRBV5-1 combines with J gene TRBJ2-7, with 9 bases fitting TRBD1. From germline, CDR1 is SGHRS and CDR2 YFSETQ. Trimming at V came to 0 bases and at J to 7 bases, leaving 11 bases not matched to a gene. The CDR3 is made up of 16 amino acids. The CDR3 loop is CASSLATGTGSREQYF. CDR3 in DNA: TGCGCCAGCAGCTTGGCGACCGGGACAGGGTCGAGAGAGCAGTACTTC.

This clonotype has just a few counts. The genes are TRBV4-1 and TRBJ1-2; D gene unclear. V lost 0 bases and J lost 3, with 11 bases in between. Looked up from germline, CDR1 is MGHRA and CDR2 is YSYEKL. The CDR3 loop spans 15 amino acids. The CDR3 reads CASSQEERPDYGYTF. DNA for the CDR3: TGCGCCAGCAGCCAAGAAGAAAGGCCGGACTATGGCTACACCTTC.

This clonotype occurred many times. The J gene is TRBJ2-6, the V gene TRBV29-1; no firm D call. This CDR3 contains 15 residues. The V gene lost 4 bases and the J gene lost 0 bases, with 10 bases spanning the gap. Germline loops: CDR1 SQVTM, CDR2 ANQGSEA. CDR3 protein: CSVVRHISGANVLTF. In DNA, the CDR3 is TGCAGCGTTGTTAGGCATATCTCTGGGGCCAACGTCCTGACTTTC.

The CDR3 DNA is TGTGCCACCAGTGATTCTACTAGCGGGATAAGGTATGAGCAGTTCTTC. It codes for CATSDSTSGIRYEQFF. The rearrangement links TRBV24-1 to TRBJ2-1; 10 positions agree with TRBD2. Germline V CDR1 and CDR2: KGHDR, SFDVKD. The CDR3 extends over 16 amino acids. V was pared by 2 bases and J by 8 bases, with 8 bases of the junction left unmatched.

This chain links TRBV10-3 with TRBJ2-4; 10 nucleotides align to TRBD1. The last part of the DNA fits TRBJ2-7 better; the J call may be wrong. Germline V gene lookup returns CDR1 ENHRY and CDR2 SYGVKD. This CDR3 contains 15 residues. The CDR3 region is CAITPTDRGPNEQYF. The CDR3 region has the DNA TGTGCCATCACTCCGACAGACAGGGGGCCCAACGAGCAGTACTTC.

The chain combines TRBV29-1 with TRBJ1-1, with TRBD1 identical over 8 bases. Germline CDR1 reads SQVTM; CDR2 reads ANQGSEA. The CDR3 covers 15 residues. V shed 4 bases and J 1 base; nucleotides not matched to a gene: 8. For the CDR3, the DNA is TGCAGCGTTGGCCCTAGGACAGGGTCGAACACTGAAGCTTTCTTT. Protein sequence: CSVGPRTGSNTEAFF.

This chain connects TRBV27 to TRBJ2-7, with no clear D. Germline CDR1 is MNHEY and CDR2 is SMNVEV (reference sequence). Between the trimmed V and J ends, which lost 6 bases and 0 bases, there was a span of 18 bases. The CDR3 totals 16 residues. CDR3 nucleotide sequence: TGTGCCAGCAGGAAGGGTCTGCTGGATTACTCCTACGAGCAGTACTTC. This sequence encodes CASRKGLLDYSYEQYF.

The chain combines TRBV6-5 with TRBJ1-5, with a possible D match to TRBD1 (5 bases). Trimming shortened V by 6 bases and J by 11 bases, and 14 bases separated the two germline ends. Germline V CDR1 and CDR2: MNHEY, SVGAGI. This CDR3 has 12 amino acids. CDR3 nucleotide sequence: TGTGCCAGCAGCCCGAGGGACGGGACCCAGCATTTT. Protein sequence: CASSPRDGTQHF.

The sample holds one count of this clonotype. The chain is built from TRBV7-9 and TRBJ2-2; D not resolved. This CDR3 has 12 amino acids. V lost 7 bases and J lost 8, with 11 bases in between. Per the germline V gene, CDR1 is SEHNR and CDR2 is FQNEAQ (reference sequence). The CDR3 reads CASTSRGGELFF. DNA of the CDR3: TGTGCCAGCACCTCCCGTGGGGGGGAGCTGTTTTTT.

The rearrangement uses TRBV20-1 and TRBJ1-5; possibly TRBD1 for D (6 bases). The CDR3 extends over 15 amino acids. Trimming pared 4 bases from V and 0 bases from J, leaving 13 bases between. Germline CDR1 and CDR2: DFQATT and SNEGSKA (reference sequence). This chain's CDR3 is CSAIGQLNSNQPQHF. The CDR3 nucleotides read TGCAGTGCTATTGGACAGCTCAATAGCAATCAGCCCCAGCATTTT.

This clonotype showed up just once. The chain recombines TRBV7-9 with TRBJ2-1; the D gene is possibly TRBD2 (6 bases). CDR3 length equals 14 residues. Germline loops: CDR1 SEHNR, CDR2 FQNEAQ (reference sequence). V lost 3 bases and J 3 bases, leaving 9 bases between the germline ends. In DNA form, the CDR3 reads TGTGCCAGCAGCTTCGGGGGAGTCTACAATGAGCAGTTCTTC. Translated, it gives CASSFGGVYNEQFF.

This clonotype was observed once. The J gene is TRBJ2-7, the V gene TRBV6-1, with 8 bases identical to TRBD1. With 5 bases clipped from V and 3 bases from J, the junction kept 9 bases outside the gene matches. From germline, CDR1 is MNHNS and CDR2 SASEGT. This CDR3 has 15 amino acids. The CDR3 reads CASSTGTGYIYEQYF. CDR3 coding DNA: TGTGCCAGCAGTACCGGGACAGGTTATATCTACGAGCAGTACTTC.